The clone carrying this T cell receptor (beta chain) was detected ten times or more. What it binds is unknown. CDR3 length: 17 residues. The germline CDR1 and CDR2 sequences are SGHRS and YFSETQ. V trimming: 0 bases; J trimming: 2 bases; junction bases outside the gene matches: 5. This entry belongs to a study of T-cell reconstitution after alpha-beta-depleted transplantation in children. Study-wide results and caveats: At the one-year point after transplant, T-cell counts and TCRbeta diversity were found to come mostly from T cells that had been newly produced. The study traced high day-60 TCRbeta diversity in some patients to surviving recipient T cells and thymic progenitors.

Library preparation (for TCRbeta) was performed with unique molecular identifiers. Each CDR3 protein is one row after TCRdb ran MiXCR on the PCR reads. The sample records about 260,000 distinct CDR3 sequences, about 9.9% being singletons. The sample consisted of peripheral blood, taken 180 days after TCRalphabeta/CD19-depleted stem cell transplant. The rearrangement uses TRBV5-1 and TRBJ2-7, with 13 bases identical to TRBD2. This receptor was taken from a male patient aged 2-15 years who had a stem cell transplant for chronic granulomatous disease, so the T cells may come from the graft donor. The CDR3 nucleotides read TGCGCCAGCAGCTTGGGACTAGCGGGAGGACAGACCTACGAGCAGTACTTC. This gives the protein CASSLGLAGGQTYEQYF.